This T cell receptor beta chain was observed in a study of CD8 T cells in ankylosing spondylitis. General study points: According to the report, clones linked to the disease were significantly enriched in matched synovial fluid samples taken from ankylosing spondylitis patients. Within ankylosing spondylitis blood, a TCR beta motif made up of seven to nine highly homologous variants appeared to be characteristic. Several of the motif variants were reported before in synovial fluid and blood from reactive arthritis.

With V trimmed by 4 bases and J by 2 bases, 4 bases remained unmatched. There are 14 residues in the CDR3. Looked up from germline, CDR1 is LGHDT and CDR2 is YNNKEL (reference sequence). This clonotype showed up just a few times. Its antigen is unknown. Making use of molecular barcodes, quantitative 5'-RACE generated TCR beta libraries. TCRdb itself ran the 5' RACE reads through MiXCR, one entry per CDR3 protein. Seen here are some 220,000 distinct CDR3 sequences, roughly 6.6% observed once, and the top ten hold about 14%. This TCR derives from a male donor with ankylosing spondylitis. Input material: blood, either unsorted or a sorted T cell fraction (not recorded which). The rearrangement uses TRBV3-1 and TRBJ2-7; 8 bases are a match to TRBD2. CDR3 nucleotides: TGTGCCAGCAGCCTGGTAGCGGGAACCTACGAGCAGTACTTC. Translation: CASSLVAGTYEQYF.